The 30 T cell receptor beta chains reported below all come from one sample, sequenced in a study of regulatory T cells in long-lasting Graves disease (dated by TCRdb to the early 2020s). Library prep was done by multiplex PCR. The listed sequencing device is Illumina HiSeq 4000. To build TCR beta libraries, CDR3 regions were amplified by Arm-PCR using iRepertoire HTBI primers. TCRdb ran its own pipeline on the public reads, namely fastp trimming at Q25 and MiXCR clone calling, and kept in-frame beta chains. CDR3 protein duplicates are merged, each entry listing the most common genes and DNA. For this sample there are a few hundred thousand distinct CDR3 sequences; 15% appear just once. The ten top clones hold over 7% of the sample. Taken with the paper, the label for time point translates to: newly diagnosed GD, antithyroid drugs for less than 3 months. RNA was extracted from PBMCs in TRIzol for both TCR sequencing and RNA sequencing.

This sample also belongs to another study, concerning T cells in Graves' hyperthyroidism and ophthalmopathy.

Sequenced here: peripheral blood mononuclear cells (PBMCs), sampled at new diagnosis, from a patient treated with antithyroid drugs. These receptors all come from a woman between 40 and 55 years old with Graves disease. Donor details come from another sample of the same person, matched by shared clones.

This clonotype was found a few times. The gene calls are TRBV30 and TRBJ1-6, with D hard to call. The CDR3 length is 15 residues. Trimming cost V 2 bases and J 0 bases, with 8 bases left between them. CDR1 and CDR2 from the germline V gene are GTSNPN and SVGIG (reference sequence). Here the CDR3 DNA reads TGTGCCTGGAGTCCGACGGCCTCCTATAATTCACCCCTCCACTTT. Protein: CAWSPTASYNSPLHF.

This clonotype was recorded at least ten times. The CDR3 DNA reads as TGTGCCAGCAGCCCCGGGGGGCTAGCGGGAGCGGAGACCCAGTACTTC. Protein: CASSPGGLAGAETQYF. The chain uses TRBV7-9 and TRBJ2-5; the match to TRBD2 covers 10 bases. Germline V lookup: CDR1 SEHNR, CDR2 FQNEAQ (reference sequence). The V segment lost 5 bases and the J segment 5 bases; nucleotides outside the gene matches: 11. The CDR3 contains 16 residues.

This clonotype was seen ten or more times. The chain carries TRBV6-1 and TRBJ2-7; 11 nucleotides align to TRBD2. The CDR3 has 15 residues. J lost 1 base, V lost 6 bases, and 5 bases had no gene match. CDR1 and CDR2 from the germline V gene are MNHNS and SASEGT. The CDR3 DNA reads as TGTGCCAGCAGAGTCCTAGCGGGAGGTTCCTACGAGCAGTACTTC. Its translation: CASRVLAGGSYEQYF.

For this clonotype: This could be a read error, since a much larger clone is one nucleotide away. The chain combines TRBV7-3 with TRBJ1-1; 8 nucleotides line up with TRBD1. CDR1 is SGHTA and CDR2 is FQGTGA in the germline V gene. The CDR3 is 20 residues long. CDR3 nucleotide sequence: TGTGCCAGCAGCTTAATCCCTCTTGGACAGGGAAGAGAGGTGAACACTGAAGCTTCCTTT. Translated, it gives CASSLIPLGQGREVNTEASF.

This clonotype was detected a few times. The rearrangement uses TRBV3-1 and TRBJ2-2, with D unresolved. Germline V gives CDR1 LGHDT, CDR2 YNNKEL (reference sequence). The CDR3 length is 14 residues. V was clipped by 0 bases and J by 6 bases, with 8 bases between them. The chain's CDR3 is CASSQEETSGELFF. The DNA for the CDR3 is TGTGCCAGCAGCCAAGAGGAGACATCCGGGGAGCTGTTTTTT.

This clonotype was picked up many times. V usage is TRBV5-6 and J usage is TRBJ2-1; 10 bases line up with TRBD2. Germline V gene lookup returns CDR1 SGHDT and CDR2 YYEEEE. V shed 0 bases and J 3 bases; nucleotides not matched to a gene: 3. The CDR3 consists of 16 residues. CDR3 DNA: TGTGCCAGCAGCTTGGGGACTAGCGGATACTACAATGAGCAGTTCTTC. This gives the protein CASSLGTSGYYNEQFF.

This clonotype was picked up many times. The chain carries TRBV14 and TRBJ2-3; 11 bases line up with TRBD2. V lost 1 base, J lost 0 bases, and 0 bases stayed unmatched. The CDR3 spans 16 residues. Germline V gene lookup returns CDR1 SGHDN and CDR2 FVKESK. In DNA, the CDR3 is TGTGCCAGCAGCCAAGGACTAGCGGGAAGCACAGATACGCAGTATTTT. It codes for CASSQGLAGSTDTQYF.

This clonotype has more than one count but fewer than ten. This chain links TRBV20-1 with TRBJ1-5; 9 bases are a match to TRBD1. From germline, CDR1 is DFQATT and CDR2 SNEGSKA (reference sequence). V lost 5 bases, J lost 0 bases, and 8 bases stayed unmatched. This CDR3 is built from 16 residues. In nucleotides, the CDR3 is TGCAGTGCTCGAAGACAGGGGGACTATAGCAATCAGCCCCAGCATTTT. Encoded protein: CSARRQGDYSNQPQHF.

This clonotype showed up many times. The chain has TRBV7-2 and TRBJ2-1; 8 bases match TRBD2. Germline V gene lookup returns CDR1 SGHTA and CDR2 FQGNSA. Trimming took 5 bases from V and 0 from J; bases not matched to a gene: 9. The CDR3 totals 17 residues. The CDR3 reads CASSATRGRSSYNEQFF. CDR3 in DNA: TGTGCCAGCAGCGCTACTCGCGGGAGGAGCTCCTACAATGAGCAGTTCTTC.

This clonotype was observed many times. The chain links TRBV18 to TRBJ1-1; D is possibly TRBD1 (5 bases). V was pared by 3 bases and J by 0 bases, with 11 bases between. The CDR3 is 15 amino acids. In germline, CDR1 is KGHSH, CDR2 LQKENI. CDR3 coding DNA: TGTGCCAGCTCACCGACGACAGTCATGAACACTGAAGCTTTCTTT. Protein sequence: CASSPTTVMNTEAFF.

This clonotype was counted at least ten times. Here the CDR3 reads CASSKDRGNYNEQFF. The CDR3 nucleotides read TGTGCCAGCAGCAAGGACAGGGGGAACTACAATGAGCAGTTCTTC. The chain uses TRBV9 and TRBJ2-1; 10 bases fit TRBD1. Per the germline V gene, CDR1 is SGDLS and CDR2 is YYNGEE. V shed 4 bases, J shed 3 bases, and the junction held 4 bases outside the gene matches. There are 15 residues in the CDR3.

This clonotype was counted many times. V and J are TRBV2 and TRBJ2-3, with 12 positions matching TRBD1. Per the germline V gene, CDR1 is SNHLY and CDR2 is FYNNEI. The CDR3 spans 14 residues. The ends lost 6 bases at V and 7 bases at J; junction bases unmatched: 5. CDR3 region: CASRPGQGANTQYF. The CDR3 DNA reads as TGTGCCAGCAGACCGGGACAGGGGGCAAATACGCAGTATTTT. The variable domain in full, completed from reference TRBV2 and TRBJ2-3, reads EPEVTQTPSHQVTQMGQEVILRCVPISNHLYFYWYRQILGQKVEFLVSFYNNEISEKSEIFDDQFSVERPDGSNFTLKIRSTKLEDSAMYFCASRPGQGANTQYFGPGTRLTVL.

This clonotype was found many times. The V and J genes are TRBV11-2 and TRBJ2-1; unclear D gene. Germline CDR1 and CDR2: SGHAT and FQNNGV. Trimming cost V 1 base and J 5 bases, with 9 bases left between them. The CDR3 has 14 residues. The CDR3 DNA reads as TGTGCCAGCAGCTTAGTTGTAGCCAACAATGAGCAGTTCTTC. Translation: CASSLVVANNEQFF.

In its sample, this clonotype was seen many times. The chain joins TRBV11-2 to TRBJ2-1; 8 bases align to TRBD1. The CDR3 is made up of 15 amino acids. The trim removed 8 bases at V and 5 bases at J, leaving 11 bases unmatched. CDR1 and CDR2 (germline): SGHAT, FQNNGV. CDR3 protein: CASATGTGAHNEQFF. The CDR3 DNA sequence: TGTGCCAGCGCTACCGGGACAGGAGCGCACAATGAGCAGTTCTTC.

This clonotype was detected a few times. The chain joins TRBV11-3 to TRBJ2-1; perhaps TRBD2 as D (5 bases). CDR3 length: 16 residues. Germline V lookup: CDR1 SGHNT, CDR2 YENEEA. Trimming removed 5 bases at V and 2 bases at J, with 16 bases between. CDR3 sequence reads: CASSPTTHSAYNEQFF. The CDR3 region has the DNA TGTGCCAGCAGCCCGACTACCCATTCTGCCTACAATGAGCAGTTCTTC. Drawing the rest from reference TRBV11-3 and TRBJ2-1, the complete variable domain is EAGVVQSPRYKIIEKKQPVAFWCNPISGHNTLYWYLQNLGQGPELLIRYENEEAVDDSQLPKDRFSAERLKGVDSTLKIQPAELGDSAVYLCASSPTTHSAYNEQFFGPGTRLTVL.

Turning to this clonotype: A junction boundary mismatches the germline segment, possibly from a read error. The chain recombines TRBV7-2 with TRBJ2-5; 10 nucleotides line up with TRBD1. Germline CDR1 is SGHTA and CDR2 is FQGNSA. This CDR3 comprises 17 residues. CDR3 sequence (DNA): TGCGCCAGCAGCCAAACTGGACAGGGGGTTGGGCAAGAGACCCAGTACTTC. It specifies CASSQTGQGVGQETQYF.

This clonotype was counted at least ten times. Germline is not matched at one junction end, which may reflect a read error. J is TRBJ2-2 and V is TRBV12-3 or TRBV12-4; 7 bases map to TRBD2. This CDR3 is 16 amino acids long. CDR3 nucleotide sequence: TGTGCCAGCAGCTTAGAAGGCGGGAGGAACACCGGGGAGCTGTTTTTT. Protein: CASSLEGGRNTGELFF.

This clonotype was detected ten times or more. The chain couples TRBV2 to TRBJ2-1; unclear D gene. This CDR3 is 13 amino acids long. CDR1 is SNHLY and CDR2 is FYNNEI in the germline V gene. V was trimmed by 7 bases and J by 9 bases, leaving 16 bases between them. The CDR3 loop is CASNQELGGEQFF. Written as DNA, the CDR3 is TGTGCCAGCAACCAAGAGCTAGGTGGTGAGCAGTTCTTC.

The chain carries TRBV11-3 and TRBJ2-1; TRBD2 is a possible D gene (5 bases). Deletions cut 4 bases from V and 9 bases from J, with 25 bases between. The CDR3 consists of 17 residues. Germline loops: CDR1 SGHNT, CDR2 YENEEA. For the CDR3, the DNA is TGTGCCAGCAGCTCCCCACGCAGCGCGACTATTGGAGGTGAGCAGTTCTTC. Protein: CASSSPRSATIGGEQFF.

This clonotype came up once. The rearrangement uses TRBV3-1 and TRBJ2-7, with a tentative D call TRBD1 (5 bases). The CDR3 length is 11 residues. From germline, CDR1 is LGHDT and CDR2 YNNKEL (reference sequence). The V end lost 1 base, the J end lost 11 bases, and 9 bases lay between the germline ends. The CDR3 DNA reads as TGTGCCAGCAGCCAAGGGGGCGATAAGTACTTC. Its protein product is CASSQGGDKYF.

This clonotype was recorded many times. The V call is TRBV30, the J call TRBJ2-5, with 8 bases that match TRBD1. The DNA end favors TRBJ2-1, so the J call may be wrong. CDR1 and CDR2 from the germline V gene are GTSNPN and SVGIG (reference sequence). CDR3 size: 15 residues. This chain's CDR3 is CAWSNSDRGRHEQFF. Here the CDR3 DNA reads TGTGCCTGGAGTAATAGTGACAGGGGAAGGCATGAGCAGTTCTTC.

In its sample, this clonotype was seen many times. The chain's CDR3 is CASSFDPTFGLSAGYGYTF. The CDR3 bases are TGTGCCAGCAGTTTCGATCCCACGTTCGGACTCTCCGCGGGATATGGCTACACCTTC. The chain combines TRBV28 with TRBJ1-2; D gene unclear. This CDR3 has 19 amino acids. The V gene's germline CDR1 is MDHEN and CDR2 SYDVKM. Between the trimmed V and J ends, which lost 3 bases and 5 bases, there was a span of 28 bases.

The V call is TRBV5-5, the J call TRBJ2-7; D is ambiguous. The CDR3 has 12 residues. V gave up 6 bases and J gave up 3 bases, with 10 bases separating them. Germline-derived CDR1 and CDR2 are SGHKS and YYEKEE (reference sequence). CDR3 protein: CASTSFGYEQYF. The DNA for the CDR3 is TGTGCCAGCACCTCCTTTGGCTACGAGCAGTACTTC.

There are a few counts of this clonotype. The CDR3 here is CAIWAGGPSYEQYF. The CDR3 DNA is TGTGCCATATGGGCGGGAGGCCCCTCCTACGAGCAGTACTTC. This rearrangement joins TRBV28 to TRBJ2-7, with 8 bases fitting TRBD2. CDR3 size: 14 residues. The trim removed 10 bases at V and 0 bases at J, leaving 8 bases unmatched. CDR1 and CDR2 from the germline V gene are MDHEN and SYDVKM. Full variable domain (missing parts from reference TRBV28 and TRBJ2-7): DVKVTQSSRYLVKRTGEKVFLECVQDMDHENMFWYRQDPGLGLRLIYFSYDVKMKEKGDIPEGYSVSREKKERFSLILESASTNQTSMYLCAIWAGGPSYEQYFGPGTRLTVT.

This clonotype has more than one count but fewer than ten. The rearrangement links TRBV5-1 to TRBJ2-1, with 11 bases that match TRBD2. J gave up 9 bases and V 0 bases, and 11 bases lay outside the gene matches. The CDR3 has 17 amino acids. The germline CDR1 and CDR2 sequences are SGHRS and YFSETQ. The CDR3 sequence is CASSLAHLSGREGEQFF. In DNA form, the CDR3 reads TGCGCCAGCAGCTTGGCCCACCTTAGCGGGAGGGAAGGTGAGCAGTTCTTC. The variable domain in full, completed from reference TRBV5-1 and TRBJ2-1, reads KAGVTQTPRYLIKTRGQQVTLSCSPISGHRSVSWYQQTPGQGLQFLFEYFSETQRNKGNFPGRFSGRQFSNSRSEMNVSTLELGDSALYLCASSLAHLSGREGEQFFGPGTRLTVL.

In this sample, this clonotype turned up many times. This chain links TRBV6-2 or TRBV6-3 with TRBJ2-1, with 12 bases matching TRBD1. The CDR3 has 16 residues. Germline V CDR1 and CDR2: MNHEY, SVGEGT. With V trimmed by 5 bases and J by 4 bases, 6 bases remained unmatched. This CDR3 reads CASSQPGQGAYNEQFF. The CDR3 bases are TGTGCCAGCAGTCAACCGGGACAGGGGGCTTACAATGAGCAGTTCTTC.

The V gene is TRBV20-1, the J gene TRBJ1-1; no reliable D call. V dropped 0 bases and J dropped 0 bases, with 8 bases sitting between them. Per germline, CDR1 DFQATT and CDR2 SNEGSKA (reference sequence). The CDR3 spans 14 residues. The CDR3 spells CSARDNGMNTEAFF. DNA of the CDR3: TGCAGTGCTAGAGATAACGGAATGAACACTGAAGCTTTCTTT.

With regard to this clonotype: This likely stems from a read error, as it lies one base from a far larger clone. The chain employs TRBV3-1 and TRBJ2-4; TRBD1 or TRBD2 may be the D gene (7 bases each). The end of the DNA fits TRBJ2-5 better, so the J call may be wrong. Germline CDR1 and CDR2: LGHDT and YNNKEL (reference sequence). The CDR3 length is 14 residues. CDR3 amino acids: CASSQARGGETQYF. For the CDR3, the DNA is TGTGCCAGCAGCCAAGCCAGGGGGGGTGAGACCCAGTACTTC.

Details on this clonotype: A much larger clone differs from this one at a single base, so this may be a read error. The chain links TRBV30 to TRBJ2-2; D is ambiguous. The germline V gene encodes CDR1 GTSNPN and CDR2 SVGIG (reference sequence). The CDR3 sequence is 13 residues long. Trimming cost V 4 bases and J 5 bases, with 11 bases left between them. The CDR3 DNA follows: TGTGCCTGGAATTCCCGGCGGACCGGGGAGCTGTTTTTT. Translating it yields CAWNSRRTGELFF. Full variable domain (remainder filled in from reference TRBV30 and TRBJ2-2): SQTIHQWPATLVQPVGSPLSLECTVEGTSNPNLYWYRQAAGRGLQLLFYSVGIGQISSEVPQNLSASRPQDRQFILSSKKLLLSDSGFYLCAWNSRRTGELFFGEGSRLTVL.

The chain carries TRBV9 and TRBJ2-2; possibly TRBD1 for D (5 bases). The CDR3 is 16 residues long. Germline V gene sequence: CDR1 SGDLS, CDR2 YYNGEE. Trimming pared 3 bases from V and 5 bases from J, leaving 17 bases between. The CDR3 coding sequence is TGTGCCAGCAGCGACAGATGGACATTGGAGACCGGGGAGCTGTTTTTT. Its translation is CASSDRWTLETGELFF. The full variable domain, its missing parts supplied by reference TRBV9 and TRBJ2-2, is DSGVTQTPKHLITATGQRVTLRCSPRSGDLSVYWYQQSLDQGLQFLIQYYNGEERAKGNILERFSAQQFPDLHSELNLSSLELGDSALYFCASSDRWTLETGELFFGEGSRLTVL.